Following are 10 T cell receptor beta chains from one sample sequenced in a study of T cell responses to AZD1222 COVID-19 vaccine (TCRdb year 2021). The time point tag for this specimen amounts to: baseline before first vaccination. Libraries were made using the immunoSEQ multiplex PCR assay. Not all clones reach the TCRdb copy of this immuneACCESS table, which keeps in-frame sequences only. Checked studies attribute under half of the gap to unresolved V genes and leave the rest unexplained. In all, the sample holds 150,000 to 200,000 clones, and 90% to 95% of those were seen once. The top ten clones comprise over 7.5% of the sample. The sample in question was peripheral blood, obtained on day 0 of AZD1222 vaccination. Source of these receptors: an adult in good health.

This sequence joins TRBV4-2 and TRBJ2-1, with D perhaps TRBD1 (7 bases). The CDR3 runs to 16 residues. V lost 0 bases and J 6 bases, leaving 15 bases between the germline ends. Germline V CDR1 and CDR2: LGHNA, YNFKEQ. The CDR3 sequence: CASSQDGGGAGNEQFF. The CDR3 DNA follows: TGTGCCAGCAGCCAAGATGGAGGGGGCGCGGGCAATGAGCAGTTCTTC.

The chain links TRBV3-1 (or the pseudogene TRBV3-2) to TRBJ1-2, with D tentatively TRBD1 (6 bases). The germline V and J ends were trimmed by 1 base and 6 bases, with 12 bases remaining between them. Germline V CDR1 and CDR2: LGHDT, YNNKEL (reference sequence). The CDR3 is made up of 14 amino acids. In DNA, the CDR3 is TGTGCCAGCAGCCAAGTAGCGACAGGCCATGGCTACACCTTC. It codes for CASSQVATGHGYTF.

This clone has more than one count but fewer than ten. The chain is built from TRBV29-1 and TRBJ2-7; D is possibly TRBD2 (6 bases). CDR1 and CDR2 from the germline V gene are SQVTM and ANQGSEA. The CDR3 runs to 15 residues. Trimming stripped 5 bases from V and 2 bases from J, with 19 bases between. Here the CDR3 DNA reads TGCAGCGTTTCGGGAGCCCGGGAGAGACCCTACGAGCAGTACTTC. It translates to CSVSGARERPYEQYF.

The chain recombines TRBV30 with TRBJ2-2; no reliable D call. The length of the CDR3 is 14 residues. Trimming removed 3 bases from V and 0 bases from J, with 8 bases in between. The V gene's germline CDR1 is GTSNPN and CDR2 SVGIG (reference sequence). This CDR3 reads CAWRKLANTGELFF. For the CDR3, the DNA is TGTGCCTGGAGAAAGCTTGCGAACACCGGGGAGCTGTTTTTT.

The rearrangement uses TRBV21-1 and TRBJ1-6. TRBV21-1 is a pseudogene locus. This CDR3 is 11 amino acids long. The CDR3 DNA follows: TGTGCCAGCAGTAAAGATTCACCCCTCCACTTT. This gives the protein CASSKDSPLHF.

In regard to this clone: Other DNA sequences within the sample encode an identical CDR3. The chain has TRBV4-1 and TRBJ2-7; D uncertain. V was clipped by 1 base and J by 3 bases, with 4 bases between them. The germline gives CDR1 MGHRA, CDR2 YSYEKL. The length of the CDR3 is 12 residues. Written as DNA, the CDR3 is TGCGCCAGCAGCCAAGGGGGCTACGAGCAGTACTTC. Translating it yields CASSQGGYEQYF.

CDR3 region: CASSFPGGRASTDTQYF. CDR3 nucleotide sequence: TGTGCCAGCAGTTTCCCCGGGGGCAGGGCTAGCACAGATACGCAGTATTTT. The V call is TRBV27, the J call TRBJ2-3; D might be TRBD1 or TRBD2, each matching 6 bases. CDR3 length equals 17 residues. The V gene's germline CDR1 is MNHEY and CDR2 SMNVEV (reference sequence). With 3 bases removed from V and 0 bases from J, the gap between germline ends came to 16 bases.

CDR3 region: CATSDLPSGYATDTQYF. In DNA form, the CDR3 reads TGTGCCACCAGTGATTTGCCTAGCGGGTATGCCACAGATACGCAGTATTTT. J is TRBJ2-3 and V is TRBV24-1; 8 nucleotides match TRBD2. V dropped 0 bases and J dropped 2; count of bases not matched to a gene: 6. Germline loops: CDR1 KGHDR, CDR2 SFDVKD. This CDR3 contains 17 residues.

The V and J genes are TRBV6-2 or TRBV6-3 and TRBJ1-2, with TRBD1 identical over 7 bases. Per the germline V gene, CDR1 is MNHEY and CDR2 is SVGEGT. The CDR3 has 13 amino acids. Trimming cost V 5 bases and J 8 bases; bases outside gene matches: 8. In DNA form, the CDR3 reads TGTGCCAGCAGTCAGGGACAGACAGCGGGCTACACCTTC. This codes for CASSQGQTAGYTF.

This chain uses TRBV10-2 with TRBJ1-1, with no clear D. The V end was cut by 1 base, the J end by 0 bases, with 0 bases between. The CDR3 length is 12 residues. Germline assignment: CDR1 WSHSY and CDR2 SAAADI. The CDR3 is CASSELNTEAFF. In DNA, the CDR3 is TGCGCCAGCAGTGAGTTGAACACTGAAGCTTTCTTT.